The clone carrying this TCR beta chain appeared a few times. Its cognate antigen is unknown. Amplification of TCR beta CDR3 regions was performed using RNA transcripts as template. With the HTBI primer set, the TCR CDR3 went through a first round of RT-PCR. TCRdb itself ran the multiplex PCR reads through MiXCR, one entry per CDR3 protein. This table has around 200,000 distinct CDR3 sequences, 15% to 20% appearing once. The study enrolled patients aged 18 to 65 with newly diagnosed hyperthyroidism of under 2 months' duration. This entry comes from a study of T cells in Graves' hyperthyroidism and ophthalmopathy. Study-level results: Most thyroid clonotypes expanded above 0.001 appeared in blood too.

The CDR3 covers 15 residues. Per the germline V gene, CDR1 is DFQATT and CDR2 is SNEGSKA (reference sequence). J was trimmed by 0 bases and V by 3 bases; bases with no gene match: 7. The genes are TRBV20-1 and TRBJ2-7; TRBD2 matches at 8 bases. Sequencing was carried out using blood. The receptor's source is a man aged 35 to 55 with Graves' hyperthyroidism. CDR3: CSASHAGGSSYEQYF. The CDR3 DNA sequence: TGCAGTGCTAGCCACGCGGGGGGAAGCTCCTACGAGCAGTACTTC.